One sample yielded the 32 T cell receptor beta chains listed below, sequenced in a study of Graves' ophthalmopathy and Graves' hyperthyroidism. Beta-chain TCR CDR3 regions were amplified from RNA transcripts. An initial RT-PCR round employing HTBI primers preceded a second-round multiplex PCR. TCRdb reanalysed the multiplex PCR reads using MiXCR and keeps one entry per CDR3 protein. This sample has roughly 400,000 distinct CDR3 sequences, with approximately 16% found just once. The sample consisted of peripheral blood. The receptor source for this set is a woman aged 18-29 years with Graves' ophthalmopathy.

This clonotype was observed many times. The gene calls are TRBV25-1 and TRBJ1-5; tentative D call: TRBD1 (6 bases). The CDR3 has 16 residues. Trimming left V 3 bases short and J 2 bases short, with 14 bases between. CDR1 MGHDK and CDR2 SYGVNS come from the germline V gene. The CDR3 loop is CASSDHQGMGNQPQHF. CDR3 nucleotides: TGTGCCAGCAGTGATCATCAGGGGATGGGCAATCAGCCCCAGCATTTT.

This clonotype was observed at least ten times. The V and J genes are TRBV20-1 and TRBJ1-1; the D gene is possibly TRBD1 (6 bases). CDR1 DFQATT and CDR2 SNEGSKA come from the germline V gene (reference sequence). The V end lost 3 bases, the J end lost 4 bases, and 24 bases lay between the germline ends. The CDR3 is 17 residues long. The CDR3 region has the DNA TGCAGTGCTAGTCTGCATCCGGGGGCGAGAGTAGGCACTGAAGCTTTCTTT. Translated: CSASLHPGARVGTEAFF.

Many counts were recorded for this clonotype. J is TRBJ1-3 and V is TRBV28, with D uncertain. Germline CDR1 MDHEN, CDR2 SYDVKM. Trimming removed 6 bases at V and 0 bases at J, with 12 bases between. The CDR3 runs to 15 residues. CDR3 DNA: TGTGCCAGCAGCTCTACAGTGGACTCTGGAAACACCATATATTTT. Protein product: CASSSTVDSGNTIYF.

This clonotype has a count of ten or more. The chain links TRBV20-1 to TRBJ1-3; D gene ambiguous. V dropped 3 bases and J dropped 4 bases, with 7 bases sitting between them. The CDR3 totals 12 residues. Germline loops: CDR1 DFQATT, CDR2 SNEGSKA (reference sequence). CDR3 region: CSASLQGNTIYF. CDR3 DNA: TGCAGTGCTAGTTTACAGGGAAACACCATATATTTT.

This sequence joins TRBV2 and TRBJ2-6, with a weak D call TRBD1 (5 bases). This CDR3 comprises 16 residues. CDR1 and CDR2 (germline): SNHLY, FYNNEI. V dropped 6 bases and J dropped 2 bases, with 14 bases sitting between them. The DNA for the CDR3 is TGTGCCAGCAGCTCGTCTGGGGCCCCTGGGGCCAACGTCCTGACTTTC. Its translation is CASSSSGAPGANVLTF.

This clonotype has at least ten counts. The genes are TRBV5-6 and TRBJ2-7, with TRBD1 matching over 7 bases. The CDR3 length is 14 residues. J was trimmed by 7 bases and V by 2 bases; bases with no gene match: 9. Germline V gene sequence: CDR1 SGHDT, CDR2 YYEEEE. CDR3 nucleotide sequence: TGTGCCAGCAGCTTAGGGACAGACCTACGTGAGCAGTACTTC. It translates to CASSLGTDLREQYF.

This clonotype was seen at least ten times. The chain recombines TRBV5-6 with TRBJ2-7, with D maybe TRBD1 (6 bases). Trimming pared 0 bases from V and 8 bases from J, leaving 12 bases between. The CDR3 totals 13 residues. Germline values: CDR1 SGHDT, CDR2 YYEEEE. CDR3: CASSLGQDTKQYF. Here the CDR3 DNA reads TGTGCCAGCAGCTTGGGACAGGACACCAAGCAGTACTTC. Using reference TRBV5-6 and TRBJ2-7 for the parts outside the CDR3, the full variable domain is DAGVTQSPTHLIKTRGQQVTLRCSPKSGHDTVSWYQQALGQGPQFIFQYYEEEERQRGNFPDRFSGHQFPNYSSELNVNALLLGDSALYLCASSLGQDTKQYFGPGTRLTVT.

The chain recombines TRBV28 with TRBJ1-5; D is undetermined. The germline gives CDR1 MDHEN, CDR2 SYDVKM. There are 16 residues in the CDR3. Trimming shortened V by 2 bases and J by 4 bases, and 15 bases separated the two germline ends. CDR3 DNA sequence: TGTGCCAGCAGTTTAATGGTGGAAGACCTGAATCAGCCCCAGCATTTT. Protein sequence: CASSLMVEDLNQPQHF.

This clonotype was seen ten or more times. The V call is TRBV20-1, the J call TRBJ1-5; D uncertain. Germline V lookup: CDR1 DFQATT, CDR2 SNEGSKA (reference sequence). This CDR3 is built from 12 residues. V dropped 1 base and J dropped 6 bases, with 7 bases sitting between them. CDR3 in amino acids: CSARAVGQPQHF. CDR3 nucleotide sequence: TGCAGTGCTAGAGCCGTTGGTCAGCCCCAGCATTTT.

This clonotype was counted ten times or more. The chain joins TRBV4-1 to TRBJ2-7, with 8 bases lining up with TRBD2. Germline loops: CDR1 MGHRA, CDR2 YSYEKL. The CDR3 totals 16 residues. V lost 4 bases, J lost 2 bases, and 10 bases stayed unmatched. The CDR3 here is CASSPAGSGGTYEQYF. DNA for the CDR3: TGCGCCAGCAGCCCCGCCGGGAGCGGGGGAACCTACGAGCAGTACTTC.

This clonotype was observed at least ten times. The CDR3 reads CASSPAGQPKETQYF. CDR3 in DNA: TGTGCCAGCAGCCCGGCTGGACAGCCCAAAGAGACCCAGTACTTC. The V call is TRBV11-2, the J call TRBJ2-5; tentatively, D is TRBD1 (6 bases). With 5 bases removed from V and 3 bases from J, the gap between germline ends came to 16 bases. The V gene's germline CDR1 is SGHAT and CDR2 FQNNGV. This CDR3 has 15 amino acids.

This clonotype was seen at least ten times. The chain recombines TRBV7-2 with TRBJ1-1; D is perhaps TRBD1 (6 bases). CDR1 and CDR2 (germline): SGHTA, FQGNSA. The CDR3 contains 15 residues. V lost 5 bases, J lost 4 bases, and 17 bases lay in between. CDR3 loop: CASSGYGQWSTEAFF. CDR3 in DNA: TGTGCCAGCAGCGGGTATGGACAGTGGAGCACTGAAGCTTTCTTT.

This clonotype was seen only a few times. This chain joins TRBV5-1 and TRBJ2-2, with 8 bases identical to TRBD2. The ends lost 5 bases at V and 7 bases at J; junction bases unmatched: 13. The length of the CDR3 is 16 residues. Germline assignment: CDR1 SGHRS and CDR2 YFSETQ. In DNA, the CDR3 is TGCGCCAGCAGTAATCGGACAGCGGGAGTAAACGGGGAGCTGTTTTTT. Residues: CASSNRTAGVNGELFF. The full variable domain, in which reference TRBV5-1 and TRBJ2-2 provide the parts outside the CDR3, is KAGVTQTPRYLIKTRGQQVTLSCSPISGHRSVSWYQQTPGQGLQFLFEYFSETQRNKGNFPGRFSGRQFSNSRSEMNVSTLELGDSALYLCASSNRTAGVNGELFFGEGSRLTVL.

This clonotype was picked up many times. CDR3 region: CASKPTGSQLNTEAFF. CDR3 bases: TGTGCCAGCAAACCCACGGGTTCCCAATTGAACACTGAAGCTTTCTTT. The gene calls are TRBV7-3 and TRBJ1-1; no definite D call. V shed 7 bases and J shed 0 bases, with 18 bases lying between them. The CDR3 contains 16 residues. Germline values: CDR1 SGHTA, CDR2 FQGTGA.

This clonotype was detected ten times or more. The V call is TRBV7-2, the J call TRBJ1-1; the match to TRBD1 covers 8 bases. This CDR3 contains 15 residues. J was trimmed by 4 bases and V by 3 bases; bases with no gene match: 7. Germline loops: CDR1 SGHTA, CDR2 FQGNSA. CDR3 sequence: CASSLRTGLGTEAFF. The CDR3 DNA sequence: TGTGCCAGCAGCTTGAGGACAGGGTTGGGCACTGAAGCTTTCTTT.

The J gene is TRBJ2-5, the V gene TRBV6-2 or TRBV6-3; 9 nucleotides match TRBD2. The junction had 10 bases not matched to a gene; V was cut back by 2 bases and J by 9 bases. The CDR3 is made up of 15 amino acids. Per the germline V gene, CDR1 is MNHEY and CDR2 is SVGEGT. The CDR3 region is CASSYGTSLGSPQYF. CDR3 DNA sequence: TGTGCCAGCAGTTACGGGACTAGCCTTGGGAGTCCCCAGTACTTC.

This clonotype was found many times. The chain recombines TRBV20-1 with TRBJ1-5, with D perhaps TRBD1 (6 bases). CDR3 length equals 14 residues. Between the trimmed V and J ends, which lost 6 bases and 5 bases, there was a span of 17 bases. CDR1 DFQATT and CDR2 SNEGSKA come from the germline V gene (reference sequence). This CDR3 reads CSAGSGQLYQPQHF. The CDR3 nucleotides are TGCAGTGCCGGGTCTGGACAGCTTTATCAGCCCCAGCATTTT.

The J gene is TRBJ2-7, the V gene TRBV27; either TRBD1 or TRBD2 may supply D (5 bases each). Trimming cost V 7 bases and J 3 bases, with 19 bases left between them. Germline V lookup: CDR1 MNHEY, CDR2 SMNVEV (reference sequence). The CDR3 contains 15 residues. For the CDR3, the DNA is TGTGCCAGCACACCAACGGGGTCAGGGAACTACGAGCAGTACTTC. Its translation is CASTPTGSGNYEQYF.

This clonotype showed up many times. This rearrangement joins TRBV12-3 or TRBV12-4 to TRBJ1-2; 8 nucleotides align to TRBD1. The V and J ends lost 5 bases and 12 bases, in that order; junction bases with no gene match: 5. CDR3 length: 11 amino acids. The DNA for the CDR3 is TGTGCCAGCAGTCCCCAGGGGGCCCACACCTTC. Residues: CASSPQGAHTF.

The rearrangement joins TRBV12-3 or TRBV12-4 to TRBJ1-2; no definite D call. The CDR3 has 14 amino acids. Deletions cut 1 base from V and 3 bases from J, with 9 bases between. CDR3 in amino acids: CASSLGALDYGYTF. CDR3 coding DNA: TGTGCCAGCAGTTTAGGAGCTCTGGACTATGGCTACACCTTC.

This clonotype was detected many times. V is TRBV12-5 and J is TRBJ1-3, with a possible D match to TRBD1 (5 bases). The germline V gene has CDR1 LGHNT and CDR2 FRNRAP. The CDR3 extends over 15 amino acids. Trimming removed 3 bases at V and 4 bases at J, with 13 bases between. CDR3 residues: CASGFPGLQGNTIYF. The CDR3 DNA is TGTGCTAGTGGTTTCCCGGGACTGCAAGGAAACACCATATATTTT.

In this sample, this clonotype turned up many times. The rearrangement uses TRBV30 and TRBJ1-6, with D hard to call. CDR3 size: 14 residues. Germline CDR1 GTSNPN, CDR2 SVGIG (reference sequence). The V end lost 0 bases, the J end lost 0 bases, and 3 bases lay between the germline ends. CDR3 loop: CAWSVGSYNSPLHF. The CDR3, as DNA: TGTGCCTGGAGTGTCGGCTCCTATAATTCACCCCTCCACTTT.

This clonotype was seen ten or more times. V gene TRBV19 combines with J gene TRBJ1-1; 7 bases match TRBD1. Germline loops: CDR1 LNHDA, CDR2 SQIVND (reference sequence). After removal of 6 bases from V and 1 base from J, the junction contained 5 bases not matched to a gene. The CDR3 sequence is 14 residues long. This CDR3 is CASRVRQGNTEAFF. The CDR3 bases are TGTGCCAGTAGAGTTAGACAGGGGAACACTGAAGCTTTCTTT.

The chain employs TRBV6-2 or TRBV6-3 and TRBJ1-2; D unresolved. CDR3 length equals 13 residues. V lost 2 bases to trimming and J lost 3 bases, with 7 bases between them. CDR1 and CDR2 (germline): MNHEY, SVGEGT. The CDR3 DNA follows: TGTGCCAGCAGTTACCCCCACGACTATGGCTACACCTTC. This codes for CASSYPHDYGYTF.

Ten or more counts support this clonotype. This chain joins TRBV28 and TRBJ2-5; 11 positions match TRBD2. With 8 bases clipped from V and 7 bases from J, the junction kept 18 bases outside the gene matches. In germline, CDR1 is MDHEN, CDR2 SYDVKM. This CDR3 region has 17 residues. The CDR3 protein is CASRGGGTSGLSATQYF. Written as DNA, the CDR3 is TGTGCCAGCCGCGGAGGGGGGACTAGCGGTCTCTCGGCGACCCAGTACTTC.

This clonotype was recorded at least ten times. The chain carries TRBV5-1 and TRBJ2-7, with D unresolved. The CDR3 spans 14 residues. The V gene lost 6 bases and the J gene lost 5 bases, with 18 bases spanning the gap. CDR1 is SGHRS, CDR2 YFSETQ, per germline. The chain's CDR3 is CASKAGVERDEQYF. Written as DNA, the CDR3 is TGCGCCAGCAAGGCAGGAGTTGAACGGGACGAGCAGTACTTC. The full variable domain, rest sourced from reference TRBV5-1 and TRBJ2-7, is KAGVTQTPRYLIKTRGQQVTLSCSPISGHRSVSWYQQTPGQGLQFLFEYFSETQRNKGNFPGRFSGRQFSNSRSEMNVSTLELGDSALYLCASKAGVERDEQYFGPGTRLTVT.

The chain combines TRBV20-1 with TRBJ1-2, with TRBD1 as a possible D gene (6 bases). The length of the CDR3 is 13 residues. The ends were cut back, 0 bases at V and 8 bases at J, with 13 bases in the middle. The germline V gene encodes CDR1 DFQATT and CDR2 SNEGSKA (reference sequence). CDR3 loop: CSARDKGEEGYTF. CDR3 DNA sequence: TGCAGTGCTAGAGATAAGGGGGAGGAAGGCTACACCTTC.

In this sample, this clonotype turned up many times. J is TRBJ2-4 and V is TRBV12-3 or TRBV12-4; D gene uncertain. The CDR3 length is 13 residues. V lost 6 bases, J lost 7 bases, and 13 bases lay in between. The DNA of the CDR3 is TGTGCCAGCAGCCTCTGGATTAGTAACATTCAGTACTTC. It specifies CASSLWISNIQYF.

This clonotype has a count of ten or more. Written as DNA, the CDR3 is TGTGCCAGCAGCTTATCCCTAGCGGGGATCTACGAGCAGTACTTC. Translated: CASSLSLAGIYEQYF. This sequence joins TRBV11-2 and TRBJ2-7; 9 nucleotides match TRBD2. Per the germline V gene, CDR1 is SGHAT and CDR2 is FQNNGV. CDR3 length: 15 amino acids. Losses at the gene ends were 2 bases for V and 3 bases for J; bases not matched to a gene: 5.

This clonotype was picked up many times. This CDR3 is CASSLLNGELFF. In DNA, the CDR3 is TGTGCCAGCAGTTTACTCAACGGGGAGCTGTTTTTT. The genes are TRBV28 and TRBJ2-2; D remains unclear. This CDR3 has 12 residues. Germline-derived CDR1 and CDR2 are MDHEN and SYDVKM. Trimming left V 2 bases short and J 7 bases short, with 5 bases between.

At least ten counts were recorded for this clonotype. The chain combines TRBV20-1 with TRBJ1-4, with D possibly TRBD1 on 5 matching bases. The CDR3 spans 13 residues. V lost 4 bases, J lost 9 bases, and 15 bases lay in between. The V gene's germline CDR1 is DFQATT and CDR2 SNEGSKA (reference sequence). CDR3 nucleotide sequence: TGCAGTGCTACGAGGGGATCGAGTCAAAAACTGTTTTTT. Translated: CSATRGSSQKLFF.

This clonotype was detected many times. The CDR3 loop is CASSPTGQSPKAFF. CDR3 nucleotides: TGTGCCAGCAGCCCCACCGGACAGAGCCCAAAAGCTTTCTTT. This rearrangement joins TRBV11-2 to TRBJ1-1, with D possibly matching TRBD1 (6 bases). The CDR3 sequence is 14 residues long. Trimming took off 5 bases at V and 9 bases at J, with 19 bases between the two ends. Germline V gene sequence: CDR1 SGHAT, CDR2 FQNNGV.